A single sample gave rise to the 26 T cell receptor beta chains below, sequenced in a study of cytotoxic CD8 clonotypes in ibrutinib-treated CLL. Libraries were prepared by immunoSEQ multiplex PCR; TCRdb keeps only in-frame clonotypes and omits some of them. This sample carries approximately 160,000 clones, more than 70% of them seen once, and the ten largest clones take over 2.5%. This specimen consisted of PBMCs, obtained at disease progression, from a patient treated with ibrutinib. The receptor source for this set is a human donor with chronic lymphocytic leukemia.

V gene TRBV30 combines with J gene TRBJ1-4; D not resolved. With 1 base removed from V and 8 bases from J, the gap between germline ends came to 14 bases. The CDR3 contains 14 residues. Germline CDR1 reads GTSNPN; CDR2 reads SVGIG (reference sequence). Here the CDR3 reads CAWSARRTYEKLFF. CDR3 coding DNA: TGTGCCTGGAGTGCTCGAAGAACATACGAAAAACTGTTTTTT.

The chain employs TRBV27 and TRBJ1-3; D uncertain. Germline V gene lookup returns CDR1 MNHEY and CDR2 SMNVEV (reference sequence). The CDR3 runs 15 residues. V was clipped by 5 bases and J by 0 bases, with 11 bases between them. CDR3 region: CASSQGLPSGNTIYF. CDR3 bases: TGTGCCAGCAGTCAAGGGCTCCCCTCTGGAAACACCATATATTTT.

This sequence joins TRBV19 and TRBJ2-7; the D is unclear. V dropped 0 bases and J dropped 6 bases, with 9 bases sitting between them. The germline V gene has CDR1 LNHDA and CDR2 SQIVND (reference sequence). The CDR3 covers 13 residues. The CDR3 region is CASSIDYPAEQYF. The CDR3 DNA reads as TGTGCCAGTAGTATAGATTACCCCGCCGAGCAGTACTTC. Drawing the rest from reference TRBV19 and TRBJ2-7, the complete variable domain is DGGITQSPKYLFRKEGQNVTLSCEQNLNHDAMYWYRQDPGQGLRLIYYSQIVNDFQKGDIAEGYSVSREKKESFPLTVTSAQKNPTAFYLCASSIDYPAEQYFGPGTRLTVT.

This clone was observed a single time. This chain uses TRBV7-3 with TRBJ1-1; weak D call: TRBD1 (6 bases). This CDR3 region has 13 residues. Germline CDR1 reads SGHTA; CDR2 reads FQGTGA. Trimming took off 4 bases at V and 4 bases at J, with 10 bases between the two ends. In DNA, the CDR3 is TGTGCCAGCAGCTCGAACAGGGCCACTGAAGCTTTCTTT. Encoded protein: CASSSNRATEAFF.

The rearrangement links TRBV5-1 to TRBJ2-1; D uncertain. V lost 7 bases to trimming and J lost 0 bases, with 17 bases between them. This CDR3 contains 16 residues. CDR1 and CDR2 (germline): SGHRS, YFSETQ. CDR3 sequence: CASRGGAVSSYNEQFF. The CDR3 DNA reads TGCGCCAGCCGTGGTGGCGCGGTGAGCTCCTACAATGAGCAGTTCTTC.

The rearrangement links TRBV6-1 to TRBJ2-4; D is undetermined. The germline V gene encodes CDR1 MNHNS and CDR2 SASEGT. The ends were cut back, 4 bases at V and 1 base at J, with 11 bases in the middle. The CDR3 sequence is 15 residues long. CDR3 amino acids: CASSGMGFAKNIQYF. CDR3 bases: TGTGCCAGCAGTGGAATGGGCTTTGCCAAAAACATTCAGTACTTC.

V gene TRBV19 combines with J gene TRBJ2-4; D tentatively fits TRBD1 or TRBD2 (5 bases each). Germline CDR1 LNHDA, CDR2 SQIVND (reference sequence). V was pared by 4 bases and J by 2 bases, with 18 bases between. There are 17 residues in the CDR3. CDR3 amino acids: CASSSGPGTTPKNIQYF. DNA of the CDR3: TGTGCCAGTAGTAGTGGCCCGGGGACGACACCCAAAAACATTCAGTACTTC.

V usage is TRBV9 and J usage is TRBJ2-6; D gene ambiguous. V was cut by 3 bases and J by 0 bases, with 4 bases left in between. The CDR3 has 14 amino acids. CDR1 and CDR2 (germline): SGDLS, YYNGEE. CDR3 in amino acids: CASSGGSGANVLTF. DNA of the CDR3: TGTGCCAGCAGCGGCGGCTCTGGGGCCAACGTCCTGACTTTC. The variable domain in full, completed from reference TRBV9 and TRBJ2-6, reads DSGVTQTPKHLITATGQRVTLRCSPRSGDLSVYWYQQSLDQGLQFLIQYYNGEERAKGNILERFSAQQFPDLHSELNLSSLELGDSALYFCASSGGSGANVLTFGAGSRLTVL.

This clone was recorded a few times. J is TRBJ1-1 and V is TRBV18; D is uncertain. Trimming shortened V by 1 base and J by 8 bases, and 5 bases separated the two germline ends. Looked up from germline, CDR1 is KGHSH and CDR2 is LQKENI. The CDR3 covers 11 residues. The CDR3 loop reads CASSPQGEAFF. The CDR3 DNA reads TGTGCCAGCTCACCACAGGGAGAAGCTTTCTTT.

On this clone: The same CDR3 can be traced to other DNA sequences in this sample. This chain connects TRBV19 to TRBJ1-2, with 8 positions matching TRBD1. The V gene end was trimmed by 2 bases and the J gene end by 2 bases; junction bases not matched to a gene: 1. The CDR3 is made up of 14 amino acids. CDR1 is LNHDA and CDR2 is SQIVND in the germline V gene (reference sequence). The CDR3 DNA sequence: TGTGCCAGTAGTATACGGACAGGGAACTATGGCTACACCTTC. Amino acid sequence: CASSIRTGNYGYTF.

The table lists this clone with a count of one. The genes are TRBV5-1 and TRBJ2-2; no clear D. CDR1 is SGHRS, CDR2 YFSETQ, per germline. V was cut by 4 bases and J by 4 bases, with 14 bases left in between. The CDR3 is made up of 15 amino acids. The CDR3 is CASSPHSIGTGELFF. Here the CDR3 DNA reads TGCGCCAGCAGCCCCCACAGTATCGGCACCGGGGAGCTGTTTTTT.

The chain couples TRBV7-9 to TRBJ1-1; D call uncertain. CDR1 is SEHNR, CDR2 FQNEAQ, per germline (reference sequence). This CDR3 comprises 14 residues. Trimming removed 4 bases at V and 2 bases at J, with 11 bases between. The DNA of the CDR3 is TGTGCCAGCAGCTCTCGAGCGGGTAACACTGAAGCTTTCTTT. This encodes CASSSRAGNTEAFF.

This chain connects TRBV18 to TRBJ2-7, with 7 bases identical to TRBD2. Germline lookup yields CDR1 KGHSH and CDR2 LQKENI. V shed 5 bases, J shed 5 bases, and the junction held 9 bases outside the gene matches. This CDR3 has 14 residues. The CDR3 nucleotides are TGTGCCAGCTCAACCGGCGGGAGAGTCGACGAGCAGTACTTC. It specifies CASSTGGRVDEQYF.

The chain combines TRBV5-1 with TRBJ2-3; 12 bases are a match to TRBD2. The V gene's germline CDR1 is SGHRS and CDR2 YFSETQ. CDR3 length: 15 residues. V shed 5 bases and J 3 bases; nucleotides not matched to a gene: 4. CDR3 bases: TGCGCCAGCAGGGAAGGACTAGCGGGAACAGATACGCAGTATTTT. Encoded protein: CASREGLAGTDTQYF. The entire variable domain, with the rest obtained from reference TRBV5-1 and TRBJ2-3, is as follows: KAGVTQTPRYLIKTRGQQVTLSCSPISGHRSVSWYQQTPGQGLQFLFEYFSETQRNKGNFPGRFSGRQFSNSRSEMNVSTLELGDSALYLCASREGLAGTDTQYFGPGTRLTVL.

The chain joins TRBV7-2 to TRBJ1-1; D ambiguous. This CDR3 comprises 15 residues. Trimming pared 4 bases from V and 1 base from J, leaving 13 bases between. CDR1 is SGHTA, CDR2 FQGNSA, per germline. CDR3 amino acids: CASSSNAVANTEAFF. Here the CDR3 DNA reads TGTGCCAGCAGCTCCAATGCAGTGGCGAACACTGAAGCTTTCTTT.

The V and J genes are TRBV2 and TRBJ2-7; D is possibly TRBD2 (6 bases). Per germline, CDR1 SNHLY and CDR2 FYNNEI. The germline V and J ends were trimmed by 8 bases and 4 bases, with 18 bases remaining between them. This CDR3 comprises 14 residues. The CDR3 bases are TGTGCCAGCCACCCCCGCGGAGGGCCTTACGAGCAGTACTTC. This codes for CASHPRGGPYEQYF.

This clone was detected once. V gene TRBV4-1 combines with J gene TRBJ2-6; D is perhaps TRBD2 (5 bases). The CDR3 sequence is 15 residues long. From germline, CDR1 is MGHRA and CDR2 YSYEKL. Trimming pared 3 bases from V and 0 bases from J, leaving 6 bases between. This CDR3 is CASSQGSSGANVLTF. CDR3 nucleotides: TGCGCCAGCAGCCAGGGGAGCTCTGGGGCCAACGTCCTGACTTTC.

DNA for the CDR3: TGTGCCAGCAGCTTATATGCGGGAGTGGGGGAGACCCAGTACTTC. Amino acid sequence: CASSLYAGVGETQYF. This sequence joins TRBV7-2 and TRBJ2-5; 7 bases agree with TRBD2. CDR1 is SGHTA, CDR2 FQGNSA, per germline. The CDR3 is 15 residues long. Trimming removed 2 bases from V and 5 bases from J; junction bases left unmatched: 8.

The chain has TRBV7-2 and TRBJ2-7; the match to TRBD2 covers 9 bases. Germline CDR1 SGHTA, CDR2 FQGNSA. The CDR3 runs to 16 residues. After removal of 5 bases from V and 6 bases from J, the junction contained 14 bases not matched to a gene. CDR3 bases: TGTGCCAGCAGCCTACGAGCGGGAGGCCCGCGGGGCGAGCAGTACTTC. Translated: CASSLRAGGPRGEQYF.

V usage is TRBV7-9 and J usage is TRBJ2-3, with a weak D call TRBD2 (6 bases). The CDR3 totals 14 residues. The germline CDR1 and CDR2 sequences are SEHNR and FQNEAQ (reference sequence). With 6 bases removed from V and 10 bases from J, the gap between germline ends came to 20 bases. CDR3 sequence reads: CASSLGRERRAQYF. In nucleotides, the CDR3 is TGTGCCAGCAGTCTCGGGAGAGAGCGCAGGGCGCAGTATTTT.

The gene calls are TRBV5-1 and TRBJ2-3; D is uncertain. The germline gives CDR1 SGHRS, CDR2 YFSETQ. Trimming took off 0 bases at V and 6 bases at J, with 17 bases between the two ends. The CDR3 is made up of 16 amino acids. The CDR3 reads CASSLAGGPPEDTQYF. The CDR3 region has the DNA TGCGCCAGCAGCTTGGCGGGCGGCCCACCGGAGGATACGCAGTATTTT.

V gene TRBV11-2 combines with J gene TRBJ2-1, with D tentatively TRBD1 (6 bases). V was pared by 5 bases and J by 7 bases, with 15 bases between. The V gene's germline CDR1 is SGHAT and CDR2 FQNNGV. The CDR3 extends over 14 amino acids. This chain's CDR3 is CASSPQGPWNEQFF. The CDR3 DNA sequence: TGTGCCAGCAGCCCACAGGGACCCTGGAATGAGCAGTTCTTC.

The chain couples TRBV10-1 to TRBJ1-2; 9 positions match TRBD1. This CDR3 is built from 15 residues. J gave up 6 bases and V 2 bases, and 7 bases lay outside the gene matches. Per the germline V gene, CDR1 is WNHNN and CDR2 is SYGVQD (reference sequence). This chain's CDR3 is CASSETLTGGNGYTF. CDR3 bases: TGCGCCAGCAGTGAGACTTTGACAGGGGGGAATGGCTACACCTTC.

The chain joins TRBV4-2 to TRBJ1-2; D is uncertain. Germline V gene lookup returns CDR1 LGHNA and CDR2 YNFKEQ. V lost 0 bases and J lost 3, with 17 bases in between. This CDR3 is built from 17 residues. This CDR3 reads CASSQDFGSSGYYGYTF. CDR3 bases: TGTGCCAGCAGCCAAGATTTTGGGTCGTCCGGATACTATGGCTACACCTTC.

The V gene is TRBV19, the J gene TRBJ1-2; 7 bases are shared with TRBD1. The CDR3 length is 15 residues. V lost 1 base to trimming and J lost 6 bases; unmatched junction nucleotides: 8. Per the germline V gene, CDR1 is LNHDA and CDR2 is SQIVND (reference sequence). This chain's CDR3 is CASSIAPDRVDGYTF. CDR3 DNA sequence: TGTGCCAGTAGTATAGCCCCTGACAGGGTCGATGGCTACACCTTC.

A few counts support this clone. V gene TRBV6-6 combines with J gene TRBJ1-2, with 7 bases fitting TRBD1. Germline CDR1 is MNHNY and CDR2 is SVGAGI (reference sequence). The V segment lost 5 bases and the J segment 7 bases; nucleotides outside the gene matches: 4. This CDR3 contains 12 residues. The CDR3 nucleotides are TGTGCCAGCAGTCACAGGGGTGGTGGCTACACCTTC. Protein: CASSHRGGGYTF.